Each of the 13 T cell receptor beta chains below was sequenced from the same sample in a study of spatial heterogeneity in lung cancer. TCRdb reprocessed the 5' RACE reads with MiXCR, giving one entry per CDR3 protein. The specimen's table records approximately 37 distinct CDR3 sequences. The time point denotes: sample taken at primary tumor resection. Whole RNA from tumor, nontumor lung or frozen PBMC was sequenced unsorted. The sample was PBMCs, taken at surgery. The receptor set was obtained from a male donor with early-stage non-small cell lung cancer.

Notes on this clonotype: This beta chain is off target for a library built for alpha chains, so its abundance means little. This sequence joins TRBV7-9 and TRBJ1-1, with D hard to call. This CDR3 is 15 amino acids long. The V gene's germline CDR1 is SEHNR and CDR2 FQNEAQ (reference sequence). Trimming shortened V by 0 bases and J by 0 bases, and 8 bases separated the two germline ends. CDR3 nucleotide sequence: TGTGCCAGCAGCTTAGCTGCAGTGATGAACACTGAAGCTTTCTTT. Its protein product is CASSLAAVMNTEAFF.

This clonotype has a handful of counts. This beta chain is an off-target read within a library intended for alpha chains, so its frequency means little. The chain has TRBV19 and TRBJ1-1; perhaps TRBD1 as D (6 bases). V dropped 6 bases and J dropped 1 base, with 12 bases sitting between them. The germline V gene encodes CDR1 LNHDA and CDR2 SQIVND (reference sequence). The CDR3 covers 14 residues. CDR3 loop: CASRSGQSNTEAFF. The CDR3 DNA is TGTGCCAGTAGGTCCGGACAGTCGAACACTGAAGCTTTCTTT.

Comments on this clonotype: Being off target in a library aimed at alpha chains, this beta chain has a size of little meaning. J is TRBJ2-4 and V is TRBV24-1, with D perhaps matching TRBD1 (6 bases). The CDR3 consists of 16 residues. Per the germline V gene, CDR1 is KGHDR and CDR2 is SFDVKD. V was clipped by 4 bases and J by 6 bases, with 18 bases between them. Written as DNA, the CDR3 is TGTGCCACCAGTGAAAACACAGGGAGACGAGGAAACATTCAGTACTTC. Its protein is CATSENTGRRGNIQYF.

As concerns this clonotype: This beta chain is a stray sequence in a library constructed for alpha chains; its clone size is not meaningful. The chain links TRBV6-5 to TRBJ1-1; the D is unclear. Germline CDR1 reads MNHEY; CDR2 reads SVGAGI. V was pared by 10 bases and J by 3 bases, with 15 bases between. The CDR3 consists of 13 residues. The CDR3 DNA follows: TGTGCCACCCAACTTGCGGGAGACACTGAAGCTTTCTTT. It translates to CATQLAGDTEAFF.

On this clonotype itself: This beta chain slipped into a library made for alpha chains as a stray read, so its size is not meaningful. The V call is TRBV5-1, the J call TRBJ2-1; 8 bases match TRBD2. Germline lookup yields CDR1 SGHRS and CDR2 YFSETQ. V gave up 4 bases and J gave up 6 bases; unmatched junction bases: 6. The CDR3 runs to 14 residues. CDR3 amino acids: CASSEGLGGNEQFF. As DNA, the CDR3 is TGCGCCAGCAGCGAGGGACTAGGCGGCAATGAGCAGTTCTTC.

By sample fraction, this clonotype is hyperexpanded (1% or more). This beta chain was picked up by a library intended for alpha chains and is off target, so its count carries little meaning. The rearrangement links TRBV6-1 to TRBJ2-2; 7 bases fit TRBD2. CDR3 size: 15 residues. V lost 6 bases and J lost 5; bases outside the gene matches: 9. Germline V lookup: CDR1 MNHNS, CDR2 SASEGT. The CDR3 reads CASSPMAGETGELFF. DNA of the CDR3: TGTGCCAGCAGCCCGATGGCGGGGGAGACCGGGGAGCTGTTTTTT.

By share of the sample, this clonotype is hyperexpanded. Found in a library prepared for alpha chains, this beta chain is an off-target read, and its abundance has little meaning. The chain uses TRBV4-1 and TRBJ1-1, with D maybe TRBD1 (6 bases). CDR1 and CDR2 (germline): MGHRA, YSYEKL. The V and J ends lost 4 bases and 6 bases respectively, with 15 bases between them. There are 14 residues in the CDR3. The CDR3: CASSPNRETAEAFF. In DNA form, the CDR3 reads TGCGCCAGCAGCCCAAACAGGGAAACGGCTGAAGCTTTCTTT.

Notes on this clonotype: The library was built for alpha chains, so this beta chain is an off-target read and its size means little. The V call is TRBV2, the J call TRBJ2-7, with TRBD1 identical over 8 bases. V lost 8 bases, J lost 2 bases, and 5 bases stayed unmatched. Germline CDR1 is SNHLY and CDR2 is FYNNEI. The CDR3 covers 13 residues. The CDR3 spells CASDGQGPYEQYF. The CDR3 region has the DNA TGTGCCAGCGACGGACAGGGACCCTACGAGCAGTACTTC.

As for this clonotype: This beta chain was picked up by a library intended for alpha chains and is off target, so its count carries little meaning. CDR3 sequence: CASSQGAGFELYEQYF. In DNA, the CDR3 is TGCGCCAGCAGTCAAGGCGCAGGTTTCGAACTCTACGAGCAGTACTTC. This chain joins TRBV23-1 and TRBJ2-7; D call uncertain. TRBV23-1 is classed as an ORF, of uncertain function. Between the trimmed V and J ends, which lost 2 bases and 3 bases, there was a span of 17 bases. The CDR3 sequence is 16 residues long.

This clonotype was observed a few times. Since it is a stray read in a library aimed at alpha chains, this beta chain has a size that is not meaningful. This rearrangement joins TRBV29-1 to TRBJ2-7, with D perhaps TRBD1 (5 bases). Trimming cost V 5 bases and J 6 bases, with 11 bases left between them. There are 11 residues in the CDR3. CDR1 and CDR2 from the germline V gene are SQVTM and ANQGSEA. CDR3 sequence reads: CSVRTGGEQYF. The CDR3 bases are TGCAGCGTTCGTACAGGCGGCGAGCAGTACTTC.

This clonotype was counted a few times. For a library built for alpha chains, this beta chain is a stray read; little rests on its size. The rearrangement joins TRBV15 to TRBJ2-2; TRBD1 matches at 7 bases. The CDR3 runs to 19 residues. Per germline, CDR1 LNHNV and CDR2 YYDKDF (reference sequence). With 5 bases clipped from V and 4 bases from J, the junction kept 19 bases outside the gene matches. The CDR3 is CATSGRHRGARAFTGELFF. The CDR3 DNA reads TGTGCCACCAGCGGGCGGCACAGGGGAGCCAGGGCCTTCACCGGGGAGCTGTTTTTT.

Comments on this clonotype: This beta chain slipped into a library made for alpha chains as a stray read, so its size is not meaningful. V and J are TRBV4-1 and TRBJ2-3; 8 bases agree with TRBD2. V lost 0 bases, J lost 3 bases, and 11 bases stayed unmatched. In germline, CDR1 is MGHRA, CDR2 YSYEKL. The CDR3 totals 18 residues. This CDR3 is CASSQDQGIAGSTDTQYF. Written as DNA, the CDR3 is TGCGCCAGCAGCCAAGATCAGGGGATAGCGGGGTCTACAGATACGCAGTATTTT.

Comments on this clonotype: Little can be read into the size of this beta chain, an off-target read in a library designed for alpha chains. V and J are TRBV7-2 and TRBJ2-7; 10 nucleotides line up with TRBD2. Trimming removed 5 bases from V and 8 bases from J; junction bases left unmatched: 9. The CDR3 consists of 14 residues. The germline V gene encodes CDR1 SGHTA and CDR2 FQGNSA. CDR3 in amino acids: CASSTPGLASKQYF. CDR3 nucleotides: TGTGCCAGCAGCACCCCGGGACTAGCGAGTAAGCAGTACTTC.